The rows below give T cell receptor beta chains drawn from one sample of a study of control samples from healthy donors and cancer patients. Using immunoSEQ multiplex PCR, the repertoire was profiled, and TCRdb retains in-frame clones only, with some absent. The repertoire holds about 120,000 clones, with around 89% as singletons. Sequenced material: blood. Source of these receptors: a man aged 40-49 years in good health. Both conserved end residues are part of each CDR3. Each record gives: D gene, V gene, J gene, clone size, CDR3 DNA, CDR3 protein. A D gene is named only where the DNA matches it firmly. The size of a clone is reported for some rows only, either as once, few or many, or as a class for expanded clones.

D gene: TRBD1; V gene: TRBV5-1; J gene: TRBJ1-2; clone size: once; CDR3 DNA: TGCGCCAGCAGCTTCGTCCCAGGGGGTGACGGCTACACCTTC; CDR3 protein: CASSFVPGGDGYTF
D gene: -; V gene: TRBV11-3; J gene: TRBJ2-3; clone size: -; CDR3 DNA: TGTGCCAGCAGCTTCCAAACTAGCACAGATACGCAGTATTTT; CDR3 protein: CASSFQTSTDTQYF
D gene: -; V gene: TRBV28; J gene: TRBJ1-2; clone size: -; CDR3 DNA: TGTGCCAGCAGTTACGGGCAGGGTAACTATGGCTACACCTTC; CDR3 protein: CASSYGQGNYGYTF
D gene: -; V gene: TRBV19; J gene: TRBJ2-2; clone size: -; CDR3 DNA: TGTGCCAGTAGTATCAGGACGGAAACCGGGGAGCTGTTTTTT; CDR3 protein: CASSIRTETGELFF
D gene: -; V gene: TRBV3-1/TRBV3-2; J gene: TRBJ1-3; clone size: -; CDR3 DNA: TGTGCCAGCAGCCAAGGTGGGGGTAGCTCTGGAAACACCATATATTTT; CDR3 protein: CASSQGGGSSGNTIYF
D gene: -; V gene: TRBV5-1; J gene: TRBJ2-1; clone size: -; CDR3 DNA: TGCGCCAGCAGCTATACAGGGAGCTCCTACAATGAGCAGTTCTTC; CDR3 protein: CASSYTGSSYNEQFF
D gene: TRBD1; V gene: TRBV7-3; J gene: TRBJ2-5; clone size: -; CDR3 DNA: TGTGCCAGCAGCGCCGGGACAGGGCAAGAGACCCAGTACTTC; CDR3 protein: CASSAGTGQETQYF
D gene: -; V gene: TRBV10-3; J gene: TRBJ1-5; clone size: -; CDR3 DNA: TGTGCCATCAGTGAAGGTCTCCTCAGCAATCAGCCCCAGCATTTT; CDR3 protein: CAISEGLLSNQPQHF
D gene: TRBD1; V gene: TRBV5-6; J gene: TRBJ1-5; clone size: -; CDR3 DNA: TGTGCCAGCAGCACCGGACAGGGCCGCAATCAGCCCCAGCATTTT; CDR3 protein: CASSTGQGRNQPQHF
D gene: -; V gene: TRBV5-6; J gene: TRBJ2-7; clone size: once; CDR3 DNA: TGTGCCAGCAGCGGTAGACAGTCCTCCTACGAGCAGTACTTC; CDR3 protein: CASSGRQSSYEQYF
D gene: TRBD1; V gene: TRBV7-9; J gene: TRBJ1-5; clone size: -; CDR3 DNA: TGTGCCAGCAGTCTCGGACAGGGCAGTCAGCCCCAGCATTTT; CDR3 protein: CASSLGQGSQPQHF
D gene: -; V gene: TRBV7-3; J gene: TRBJ1-2; clone size: -; CDR3 DNA: TGTGCCAGCAGCGCAGACCCTAACTATGGCTACACCTTC; CDR3 protein: CASSADPNYGYTF
D gene: -; V gene: TRBV25-1; J gene: TRBJ1-4; clone size: few; CDR3 DNA: TGTGCCAGCAGTGACAGGGATGAAAAACTGTTTTTT; CDR3 protein: CASSDRDEKLFF
D gene: -; V gene: TRBV11-2; J gene: TRBJ1-5; clone size: -; CDR3 DNA: TGTGCCAGCAGCTTTCCCATTTGTTCGCAGCCCCAGCATTTT; CDR3 protein: CASSFPICSQPQHF
D gene: TRBD1; V gene: TRBV6-1; J gene: TRBJ1-1; clone size: -; CDR3 DNA: TGTGCCAGCAGTGGGACAGGGGGCCCCATGAACACTGAAGCTTTCTTT; CDR3 protein: CASSGTGGPMNTEAFF
D gene: -; V gene: TRBV2; J gene: TRBJ1-6; clone size: few; CDR3 DNA: TGTGCCAGAGGGAGGGGTGTTAGTTCACCCCTCCACTTT; CDR3 protein: CARGRGVSSPLHF
D gene: -; V gene: TRBV24-1; J gene: TRBJ1-1; clone size: -; CDR3 DNA: TGTGCCACCAGGGTGGGGGGAGGAGGGGACACTGAAGCTTTCTTT; CDR3 protein: CATRVGGGGDTEAFF
D gene: -; V gene: TRBV29-1; J gene: TRBJ1-4; clone size: -; CDR3 DNA: TGCAGCGCTCGCTCAGTGGAGGAAAAACTGTTTTTT; CDR3 protein: CSARSVEEKLFF
D gene: TRBD2; V gene: TRBV7-2; J gene: TRBJ2-5; clone size: -; CDR3 DNA: TGTGCCAGCAGCACCGGGACTAGCGGGGGGGTGACCCAGTACTTC; CDR3 protein: CASSTGTSGGVTQYF
D gene: -; V gene: TRBV2; J gene: TRBJ2-7; clone size: -; CDR3 DNA: TGTGCCAGCAGTGTATCCGTCTACGAGCAGTACTTC; CDR3 protein: CASSVSVYEQYF
D gene: -; V gene: TRBV2; J gene: TRBJ1-1; clone size: -; CDR3 DNA: TGTGCCAGCAGTGTGTCTAACACTGAAGCTTTCTTT; CDR3 protein: CASSVSNTEAFF
D gene: TRBD1; V gene: TRBV7-9; J gene: TRBJ1-4; clone size: -; CDR3 DNA: TGTGCCAGCAGCCCGGGGACAGGGGTTGCAACTAATGAAAAACTGTTTTTT; CDR3 protein: CASSPGTGVATNEKLFF
D gene: TRBD1; V gene: TRBV12-5; J gene: TRBJ1-6; clone size: -; CDR3 DNA: TGTGCTAGTGGTTCACTAGACAGGGGTAAGAATTCACCCCTCCACTTT; CDR3 protein: CASGSLDRGKNSPLHF
D gene: -; V gene: TRBV29-1; J gene: TRBJ1-4; clone size: few; CDR3 DNA: TGCAGCGTTGCAGAAGGGACTGCAACTAATGAAAAACTGTTTTTT; CDR3 protein: CSVAEGTATNEKLFF
D gene: -; V gene: TRBV30; J gene: TRBJ1-2; clone size: -; CDR3 DNA: TGTGCCTGGGGCAGGGCCTTCTATGGCTACACCTTC; CDR3 protein: CAWGRAFYGYTF
D gene: TRBD2; V gene: TRBV19; J gene: TRBJ2-1; clone size: -; CDR3 DNA: TGTGCCAGTAGGAATTCCGGGACTAGCGGGGACGGTGAGCAGTTCTTC; CDR3 protein: CASRNSGTSGDGEQFF
D gene: -; V gene: TRBV30; J gene: TRBJ1-2; clone size: -; CDR3 DNA: TGTGCCGGAGGCGTGCTCCGGGGAGCTAACTATGGCTACACCTTC; CDR3 protein: CAGGVLRGANYGYTF
D gene: -; V gene: TRBV11-1; J gene: TRBJ2-5; clone size: -; CDR3 DNA: TGTGCCAGCAGCCCCCGGGCTTCGGGAGAGACCCAGTACTTC; CDR3 protein: CASSPRASGETQYF
D gene: -; V gene: TRBV14; J gene: TRBJ1-3; clone size: -; CDR3 DNA: TGTGCCAGCAGCCAGTGGGACGGCTCTGGAAACACCATATATTTT; CDR3 protein: CASSQWDGSGNTIYF